The T cell receptor (beta chain) described here comes from a study of OX40 agonist ivuxolimab in advanced cancers. Study-level information: Two patients with cutaneous melanoma and one with hepatocellular carcinoma, three in total, showed partial responses. Study-level findings and limits: Blood T cells, both CD4+ and CD8+, expanded clonally by week 6 at 0.1 to 3.0 mg/kg.

Baseline was the first blood sampling point, followed by cycle 4 day 1 and cycle 7 day 1. The table came from immunoSEQ multiplex PCR; TCRdb's copy has only in-frame clones and leaves some out. The profile covers roughly 87,000 clones, with roughly 89% appearing a single time and roughly 8.9% taken by the ten largest. A remark on this clone: Its antigen is still unknown.

The CDR3 extends over 13 amino acids. After removal of 0 bases from V and 3 bases from J, the junction contained 0 bases not matched to a gene. The germline V gene encodes CDR1 GTSNPN and CDR2 SVGIG (reference sequence). Material: CD4+ or CD8+ T cells sorted from blood, obtained in a trial of the OX40 agonist ivuxolimab. The rearrangement joins TRBV30 to TRBJ2-7, with TRBD1 matching over 9 bases. The sequence came from an adult with an advanced solid tumor such as melanoma, head and neck, liver or kidney cancer. The CDR3 region has the DNA TGTGCCTGGAGTGTGGGACAGGGCTACGAGCAGTACGTC. Protein sequence: CAWSVGQGYEQYV.